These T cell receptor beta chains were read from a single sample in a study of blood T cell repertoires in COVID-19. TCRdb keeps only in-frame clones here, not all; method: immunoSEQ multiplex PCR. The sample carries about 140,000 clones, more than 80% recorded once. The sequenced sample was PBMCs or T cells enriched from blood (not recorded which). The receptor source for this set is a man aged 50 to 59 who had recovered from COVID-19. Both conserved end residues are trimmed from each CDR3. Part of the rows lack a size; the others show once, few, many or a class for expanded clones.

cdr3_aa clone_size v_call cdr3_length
ASREGNYGYT . TRBV7-9 10
ASSLALDTGYT . TRBV7-9 11
ASSYLMSGQGALETQY . TRBV28 16
ASSLNGHTIKNIQY . TRBV5-6 14
ASSQEGNRNSSPLH . TRBV3-1/TRBV3-2 14
ASSLVLAGGLE . TRBV11-2 11
ASSVHRGLYEQY . TRBV5-1 12
ASSNSGTGSGNTIY . TRBV18 14
ASSLAANSNSPLH . TRBV16 13
ASSTRAGTGNTIY . TRBV7-9 13
ACKQGAGDTQY . TRBV25-1 11
ASSYNPRSHEQF . TRBV5-1 12
ASSAGTGRGYNSPLH . TRBV5-1 15
ASSLESGGSSYEQY . TRBV28 14
AINRQGFNTEAF . TRBV10-3 12
ASSPGDFSGANVLT . TRBV28 14
ASSQDGTGEADTQY . TRBV4-3 14
ASSRPALAGNTDTQY . TRBV5-4 15
ASSMEGLANYGYT once TRBV19 13
ASSQAPGGGGDIQY . TRBV3-1/TRBV3-2 14
ASSFIQGGTQY . TRBV5-1 11
ATSDFTSSGRVNEQF . TRBV24-1 15
ASSLVGENTEAF few TRBV5-4 12
ASSPGPLGQPQH few TRBV5-1 12
ASSVAPGMGYT . TRBV9 11
SASPLGGGYNEQF . TRBV20-1 13
ASSSGTGGYTQY . TRBV3-1/TRBV3-2 12
ASSLAEQVEQY . TRBV7-9 11
ASSLVGDEQY . TRBV5-1 10
ASRLPPLAGATSTDTQY . TRBV3-1/TRBV3-2 17
ASSFPGANEKLF . TRBV28 12
ASSNRDQTVQF . TRBV12-3/TRBV12-4 11
AWSPRARTYEQY . TRBV30 12
ASSLGGLGNTGELF . TRBV5-6 14
ASSLVGDSTYEQY . TRBV7-2 13
ASGTGTRTYEQY . TRBV27 12
ASSLTDTEAF . TRBV6-2/TRBV6-3 10
ASRPGPGNTEAF . TRBV28 12
ASGNPGGGVYGYT . TRBV28 13
ASSLVGRRNTEAF . TRBV5-4 13
ASSLGQAPYEQY . TRBV28 12
ASSLVPGQGSTSPLH . TRBV5-1 15
ASFGAAETQY . TRBV10-1 10
ASSLTGGTDTQY once TRBV2 12
ASSLLAGQRSNQPQH . TRBV5-6 15
ASSRGLSNQPQH . TRBV2 12
ASSQDGFNYGYT few TRBV4-1 12
ASSLVRGQGGETQY . TRBV7-6 14
ASSSGQVTNYGYT . TRBV28 13
ASSIGGGGVWETQY . TRBV11-2 14
ASRETDGRADTQY . TRBV2 13
ASSIQGNNSPLH . TRBV7-2 12
ASSYGGGLAGNTIY . TRBV11-2 14